This T cell receptor beta chain was sequenced in a study of shared clonotypes between healthy human individuals. Regarding the study as a whole: Approximately 5% was the fraction of naive CD4 clonotypes found shared across a few donors. Larger estimated richness was generally seen in naive subsets than in memory subsets.

At the deep level, the assay was run. Sequencing used immunoSEQ multiplex PCR; TCRdb keeps in-frame clones, though not all of them. The profile covers 550,000 to 700,000 clones, with around three quarters appearing a single time and roughly 1.9% taken by the ten largest. In the case of this clone: As yet, its antigen is unknown.

The V and J ends lost 7 bases and 9 bases respectively, with 19 bases between them. The CDR3 consists of 15 residues. The V gene's germline CDR1 is MNHNS and CDR2 SASEGT. The sequence came from a young woman in good health. V gene TRBV6-1 combines with J gene TRBJ1-6; D is unresolved. The sample consisted of memory CD4+ T cells sorted from blood. Subset here: CD45RA-negative fraction. For the CDR3, the DNA is TGTGCCAGCACAAGGGAGTATCGACATGTTTCACCCCTCCACTTT. Its protein product is CASTREYRHVSPLHF.